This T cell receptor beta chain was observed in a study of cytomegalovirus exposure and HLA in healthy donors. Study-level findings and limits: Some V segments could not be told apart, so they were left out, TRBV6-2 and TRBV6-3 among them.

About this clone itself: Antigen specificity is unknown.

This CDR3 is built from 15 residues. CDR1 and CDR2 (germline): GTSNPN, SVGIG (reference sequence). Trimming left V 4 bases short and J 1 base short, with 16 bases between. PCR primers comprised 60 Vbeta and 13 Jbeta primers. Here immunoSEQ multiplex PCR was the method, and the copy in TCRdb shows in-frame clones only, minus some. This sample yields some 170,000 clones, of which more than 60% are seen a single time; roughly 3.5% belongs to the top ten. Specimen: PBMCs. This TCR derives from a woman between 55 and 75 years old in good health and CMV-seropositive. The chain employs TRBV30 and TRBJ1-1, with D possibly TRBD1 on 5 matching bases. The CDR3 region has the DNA TGTGCCTGGATTGTTCCAGGGTGGCGGAACACTGAAGCTTTCTTT. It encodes CAWIVPGWRNTEAFF.